These T cell receptor beta chains were read from a single sample in a study of blood T cell repertoires in COVID-19. Repertoires were generated with immunoSEQ multiplex PCR, while TCRdb's copy carries only in-frame clones and drops some. The sample carries roughly 150,000 clones, about 83% recorded once. Sequences were obtained from peripheral blood. The source of these receptors is an older woman who had recovered from COVID-19. The conserved cysteine and the conserved F or W are not part of the CDR3 here. Fields, in order: J gene, clone size, V gene, CDR3 protein. The size entry is marked missing in some rows and otherwise reads once, few, many or a size class.

>TRBJ2-3|.|TRBV9
ASSSGASAYTDTQY
>TRBJ2-1|few|TRBV3-1/TRBV3-2
ASSQPGTGDNEQF
>TRBJ2-3|.|TRBV7-2
ASSGAWEREGPSTQY
>TRBJ2-1|.|TRBV7-9
ASTPTRTSGRPKRGNEQF
>TRBJ2-1|.|TRBV14
ASSQVTGDEQF
>TRBJ1-4|.|TRBV7-9
ASSLWTGGRTNEKLF
>TRBJ2-3|.|TRBV6-1
ASSEYRVLGVADTQY
>TRBJ2-1|.|TRBV27
ASRLGGLSYNEQF
>TRBJ1-2|.|TRBV2
ASSGPGEANYGYT
>TRBJ2-1|.|TRBV10-3
AISGTSGGPGRNEQF
>TRBJ1-1|many|TRBV7-9
ASSREAEAF
>TRBJ1-3|.|TRBV28
ASSSSGREAGNTIY
>TRBJ1-4|.|TRBV19
ASSIDRDTTNEKLF
>TRBJ2-7|.|TRBV10-3
AIGYRETGEQY
>TRBJ1-1|.|TRBV30
AWSKDSNTEAF
>TRBJ2-1|.|TRBV4-2
ASSPLAGGEQF
>TRBJ2-3|.|TRBV12-5
ASGRAGGRGTDTQY
>TRBJ2-7|.|TRBV7-6
ASSSRQGGYEQY
>TRBJ1-4|.|TRBV5-1
ASSWALQSTNEKLF
>TRBJ2-7|.|TRBV11-3
ASSRGQSSYEQY
>TRBJ2-5|.|TRBV2
ASSEAPTLAGGPQETQY
>TRBJ1-2|few|TRBV6-5
ASSYRATGYGYT
>TRBJ1-1|.|TRBV28
ASTDRNTEAF
>TRBJ2-7|.|TRBV28
ASSPWRDRSYEQY
>TRBJ1-6|.|TRBV9
ASSPQAGALGSPLH
>TRBJ2-7|.|TRBV29-1
SVPLAGSGEQY
>TRBJ2-1|.|TRBV24-1
ATSLDRANNEQF
>TRBJ2-7|once|TRBV6-5
ASTTGTGITKEQY
>TRBJ2-7|.|TRBV6-1
ASSEALDEQY
>TRBJ2-3|.|TRBV2
ASSALGLVVTQY
>TRBJ2-7|.|TRBV4-2
ASSRGSGSSLSYEQY
>TRBJ2-1|.|TRBV24-1
ATSDPGPREDEQF
>TRBJ2-2|.|TRBV7-2
ASGPQGLWSGELF
>TRBJ1-1|many|TRBV5-6
ASSGQAEMNTEAF
>TRBJ2-7|.|TRBV10-3
AISEWSSYEQY
>TRBJ2-3|once|TRBV15
ATSRAPTGTGTTDTQY